A single TCR beta chain is shown here with its context. Looked up from germline, CDR1 is SGHRS and CDR2 is YFSETQ. The CDR3 runs 14 residues. V gave up 0 bases and J gave up 1 base, with 7 bases separating them. TCRdb ran MiXCR on the RACE reads and lists one entry per CDR3 protein. The sample contains about 120,000 distinct CDR3 sequences, about an eighth of which appear only once. Stated time point: patch test 1, 2 weeks after DPC sensitization. Documented treatment: therapeutic diphenylcyclopropenone sensitization with weekly scalp DPC. This record comes from a study of human T cells and chemical hapten exposure.

This chain links TRBV5-1 with TRBJ2-5; D not certain. The receptor was derived from a man between 18 and 35 years old with alopecia areata. Some clones in this sample may be carry-over from other donors' samples. The sample in question was whole blood, obtained in connection with sensitization to the hapten diphenylcyclopropenone (DPC). The CDR3 spells CASSLDRSQETQYF. Here the CDR3 DNA reads TGCGCCAGCAGCTTGGACAGAAGCCAAGAGACCCAGTACTTC.